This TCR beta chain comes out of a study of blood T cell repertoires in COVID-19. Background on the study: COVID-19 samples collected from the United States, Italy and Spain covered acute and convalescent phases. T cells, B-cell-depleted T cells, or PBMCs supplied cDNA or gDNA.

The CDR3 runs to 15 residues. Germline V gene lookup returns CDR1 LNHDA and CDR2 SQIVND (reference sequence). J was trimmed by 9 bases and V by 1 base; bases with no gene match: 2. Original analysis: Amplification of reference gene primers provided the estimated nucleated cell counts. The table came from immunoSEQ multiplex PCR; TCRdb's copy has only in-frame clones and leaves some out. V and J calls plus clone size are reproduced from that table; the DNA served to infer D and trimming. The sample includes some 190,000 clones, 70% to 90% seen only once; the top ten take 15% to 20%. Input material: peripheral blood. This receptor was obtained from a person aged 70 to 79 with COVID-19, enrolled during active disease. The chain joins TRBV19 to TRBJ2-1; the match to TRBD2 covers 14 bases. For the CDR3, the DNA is TGTGCCAGTAGTATAGCGACTAGCGGGAGGGGTGAGCAGTTCTTC. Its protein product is CASSIATSGRGEQFF.